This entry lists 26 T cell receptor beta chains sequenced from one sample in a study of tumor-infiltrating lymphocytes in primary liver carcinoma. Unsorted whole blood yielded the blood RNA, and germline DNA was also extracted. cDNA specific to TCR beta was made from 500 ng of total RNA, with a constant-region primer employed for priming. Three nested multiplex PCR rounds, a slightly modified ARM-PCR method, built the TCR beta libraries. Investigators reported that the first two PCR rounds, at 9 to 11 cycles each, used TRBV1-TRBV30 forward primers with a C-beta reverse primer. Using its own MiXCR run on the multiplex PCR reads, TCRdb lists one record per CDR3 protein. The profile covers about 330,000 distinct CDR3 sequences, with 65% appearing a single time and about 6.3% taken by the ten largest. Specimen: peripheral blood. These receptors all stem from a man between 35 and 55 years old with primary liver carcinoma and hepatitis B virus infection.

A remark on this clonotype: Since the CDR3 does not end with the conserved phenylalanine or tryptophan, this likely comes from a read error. The DNA for the CDR3 is TGCGCCAGCAGCTTGTCGACAGGGACCGCCGGGGAGCTGTTTGTT. Protein: CASSLSTGTAGELFV. J is TRBJ2-2 and V is TRBV5-1, with 7 bases matching TRBD1. The V gene's germline CDR1 is SGHRS and CDR2 YFSETQ. Losses at the gene ends were 1 base for V and 6 bases for J; bases not matched to a gene: 6. This CDR3 contains 15 residues.

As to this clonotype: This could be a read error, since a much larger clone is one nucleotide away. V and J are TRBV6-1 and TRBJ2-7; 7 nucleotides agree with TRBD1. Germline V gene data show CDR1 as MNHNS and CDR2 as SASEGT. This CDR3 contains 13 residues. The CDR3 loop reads CASRKGQNYVQYF. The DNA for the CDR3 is TGTGCCAGCCGTAAGGGACAGAACTACGTGCAGTACTTC.

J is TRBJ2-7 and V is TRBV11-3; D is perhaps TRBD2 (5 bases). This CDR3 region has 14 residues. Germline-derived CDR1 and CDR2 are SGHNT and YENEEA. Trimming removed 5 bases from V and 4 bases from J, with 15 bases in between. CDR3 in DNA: TGTGCCAGCAGCCCGACCGCTCGAGGGTACGAGCAGTACTTC. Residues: CASSPTARGYEQYF.

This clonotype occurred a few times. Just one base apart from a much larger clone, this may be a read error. CDR3 sequence (DNA): TGCAGCGTTGCGTCTCTTTCGTGGGTTGGCTACACCTTC. This translates into CSVASLSWVGYTF. The rearrangement joins TRBV29-1 to TRBJ1-2, with D hard to call. CDR3 length equals 13 residues. Germline V gives CDR1 SQVTM, CDR2 ANQGSEA. Trimming removed 4 bases from V and 7 bases from J, with 16 bases in between. The full variable domain, its missing parts supplied by reference TRBV29-1 and TRBJ1-2, is SAVISQKPSRDICQRGTSLTIQCQVDSQVTMMFWYRQQPGQSLTLIATANQGSEATYESGFVIDKFPISRPNLTFSTLTVSNMSPEDSSIYLCSVASLSWVGYTFGSGTRLTVV.

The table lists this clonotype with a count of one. CDR3: CASSLGDLYGYTF. Written as DNA, the CDR3 is TGTGCCAGCAGTCTCGGGGACCTTTATGGCTACACCTTC. The gene calls are TRBV6-2 or TRBV6-3 and TRBJ1-2, with D perhaps matching TRBD1 (5 bases). This CDR3 has 13 amino acids. CDR1 is MNHEY, CDR2 SVGEGT, per germline. V was trimmed by 5 bases and J by 5 bases, leaving 12 bases between them.

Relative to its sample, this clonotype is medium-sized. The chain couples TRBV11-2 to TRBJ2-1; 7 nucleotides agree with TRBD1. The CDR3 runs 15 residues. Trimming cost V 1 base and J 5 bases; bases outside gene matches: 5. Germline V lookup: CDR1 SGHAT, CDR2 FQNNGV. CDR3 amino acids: CASSLGDRINNEQFF. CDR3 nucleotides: TGTGCCAGCAGCTTAGGGGACAGAATCAACAATGAGCAGTTCTTC.

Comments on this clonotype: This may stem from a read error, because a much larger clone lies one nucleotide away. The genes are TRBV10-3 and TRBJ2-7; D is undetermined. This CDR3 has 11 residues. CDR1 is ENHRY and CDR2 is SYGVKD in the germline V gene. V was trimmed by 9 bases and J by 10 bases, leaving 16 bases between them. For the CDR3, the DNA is TGTGCCATTGGGCAAACCCGAATCCAGTACTTC. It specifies CAIGQTRIQYF.

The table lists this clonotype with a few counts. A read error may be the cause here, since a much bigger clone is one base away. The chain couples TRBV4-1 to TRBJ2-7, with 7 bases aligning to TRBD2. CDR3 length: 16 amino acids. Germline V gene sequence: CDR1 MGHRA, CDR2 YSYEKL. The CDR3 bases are TGCACCAGCAGCCAAGATTCTAGCGGACTTTCCTACGAGCAGTACTTC. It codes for CTSSQDSSGLSYEQYF.

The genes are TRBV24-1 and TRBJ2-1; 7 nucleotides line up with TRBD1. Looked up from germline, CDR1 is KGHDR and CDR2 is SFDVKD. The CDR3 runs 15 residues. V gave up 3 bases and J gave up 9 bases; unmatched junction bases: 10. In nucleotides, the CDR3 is TGTGCCACCAGTGATACCTCAGACAGGGCCGGTGAGCAGTTCTTC. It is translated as CATSDTSDRAGEQFF.

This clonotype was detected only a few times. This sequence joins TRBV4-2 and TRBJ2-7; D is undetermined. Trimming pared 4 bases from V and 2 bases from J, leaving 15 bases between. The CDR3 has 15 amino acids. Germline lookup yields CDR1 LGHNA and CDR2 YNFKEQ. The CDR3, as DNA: TGTGCCAGCAGCCGCGAGGCGACGGATACCTACGAGCAGTACTTC. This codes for CASSREATDTYEQYF.

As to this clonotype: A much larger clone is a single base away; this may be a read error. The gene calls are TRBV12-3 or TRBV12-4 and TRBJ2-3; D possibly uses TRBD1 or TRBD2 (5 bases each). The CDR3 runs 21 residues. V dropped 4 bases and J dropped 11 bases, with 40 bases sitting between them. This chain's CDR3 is CASSSNLRGLIGRLGHRWQYF. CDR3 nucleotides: TGTGCCAGCAGTTCCAATCTGAGGGGTTTGATAGGGCGTCTTGGGCATCGGTGGCAGTATTTT.

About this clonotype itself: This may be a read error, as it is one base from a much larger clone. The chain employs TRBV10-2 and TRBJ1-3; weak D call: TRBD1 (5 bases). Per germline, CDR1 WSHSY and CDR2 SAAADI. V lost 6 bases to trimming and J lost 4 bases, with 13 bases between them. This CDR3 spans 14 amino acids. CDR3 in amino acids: CASSDDSGGNTIYF. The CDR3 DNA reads TGCGCCAGCAGCGACGACAGCGGAGGAAACACCATATATTTT.

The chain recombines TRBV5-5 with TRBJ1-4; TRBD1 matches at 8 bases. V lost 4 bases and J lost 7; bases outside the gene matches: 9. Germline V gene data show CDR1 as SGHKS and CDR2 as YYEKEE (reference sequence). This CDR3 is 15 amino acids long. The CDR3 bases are TGTGCCAGCAGCCCTCAGGGGGCGGTCGGTGAAAAACTGTTTTTT. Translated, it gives CASSPQGAVGEKLFF.

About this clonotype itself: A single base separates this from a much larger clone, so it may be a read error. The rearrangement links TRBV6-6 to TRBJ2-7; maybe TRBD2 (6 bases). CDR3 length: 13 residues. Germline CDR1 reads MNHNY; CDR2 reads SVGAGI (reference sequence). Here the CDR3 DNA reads TGTACCAGCACCCAAGGGAGGTCCTACGAGCAGTACTTC. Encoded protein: CTSTQGRSYEQYF.

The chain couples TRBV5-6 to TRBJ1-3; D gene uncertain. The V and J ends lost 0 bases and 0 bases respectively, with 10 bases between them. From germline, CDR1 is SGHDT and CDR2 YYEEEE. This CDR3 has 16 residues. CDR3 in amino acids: CASSLEARISGNTIYF. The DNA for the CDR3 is TGTGCCAGCAGCTTGGAAGCTCGGATCTCTGGAAACACCATATATTTT.

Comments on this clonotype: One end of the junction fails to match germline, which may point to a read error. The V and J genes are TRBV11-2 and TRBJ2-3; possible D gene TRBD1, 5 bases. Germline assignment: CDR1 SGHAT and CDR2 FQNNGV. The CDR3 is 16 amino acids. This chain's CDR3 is CVSSLDAGWATDTQYF. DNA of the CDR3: TGTGTCAGCAGCTTAGATGCAGGGTGGGCCACAGATACGCAGTATTTT.

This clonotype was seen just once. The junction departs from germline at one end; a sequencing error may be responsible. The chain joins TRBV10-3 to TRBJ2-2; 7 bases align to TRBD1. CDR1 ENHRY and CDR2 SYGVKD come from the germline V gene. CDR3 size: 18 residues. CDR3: CAICELLTGAPNTGELFF. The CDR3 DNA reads TGTGCCATCTGTGAGCTCCTAACAGGGGCTCCGAACACCGGGGAGCTGTTTTTT.

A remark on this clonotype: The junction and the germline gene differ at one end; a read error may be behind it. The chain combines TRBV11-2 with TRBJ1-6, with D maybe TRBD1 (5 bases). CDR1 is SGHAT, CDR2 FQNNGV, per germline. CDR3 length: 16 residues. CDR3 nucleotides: TGTGCCCGCAGCTTATCCCCTGGGGCCCATAATTCACCCCTCCACTTT. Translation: CARSLSPGAHNSPLHF.

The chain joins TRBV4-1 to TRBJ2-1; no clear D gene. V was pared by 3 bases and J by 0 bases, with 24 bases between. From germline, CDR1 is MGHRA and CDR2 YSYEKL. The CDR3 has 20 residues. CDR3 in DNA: TGCGCCAGCAGCCAGGATAATTCCACCCGAGTGGCTAACTCCTACAATGAGCAGTTCTTC. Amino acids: CASSQDNSTRVANSYNEQFF.

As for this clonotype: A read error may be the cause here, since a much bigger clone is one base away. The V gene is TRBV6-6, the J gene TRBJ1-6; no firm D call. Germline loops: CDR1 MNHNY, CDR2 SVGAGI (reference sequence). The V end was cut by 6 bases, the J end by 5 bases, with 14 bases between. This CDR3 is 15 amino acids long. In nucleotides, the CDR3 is TGTGCCAGCAGCATAGCTGCAAACAATAATTCACCCCTCCACTTT. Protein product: CASSIAANNNSPLHF.

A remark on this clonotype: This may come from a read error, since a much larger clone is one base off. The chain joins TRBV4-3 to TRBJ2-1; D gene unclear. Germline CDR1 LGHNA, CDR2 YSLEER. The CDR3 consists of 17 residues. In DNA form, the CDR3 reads TGCGCCAGCAGCCAAACTCTGACTGTGAGCTCCTACAATAAGCAGTTCTTC. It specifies CASSQTLTVSSYNKQFF.

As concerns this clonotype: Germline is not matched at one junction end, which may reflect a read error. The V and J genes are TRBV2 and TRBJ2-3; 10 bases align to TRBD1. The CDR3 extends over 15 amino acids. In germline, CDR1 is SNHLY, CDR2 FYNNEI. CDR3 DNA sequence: TGTGCCAGCAGGGGACAGGGGCAGAGCACAGATACGCGGTATTTT. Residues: CASRGQGQSTDTRYF.

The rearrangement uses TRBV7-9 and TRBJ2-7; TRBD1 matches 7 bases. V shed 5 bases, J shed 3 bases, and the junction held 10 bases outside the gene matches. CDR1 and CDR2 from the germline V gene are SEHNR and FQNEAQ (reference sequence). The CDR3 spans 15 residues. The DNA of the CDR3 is TGTGCCAGCAGCCGCTTCCGGGACAGCAACTACGAGCAGTACTTC. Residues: CASSRFRDSNYEQYF.

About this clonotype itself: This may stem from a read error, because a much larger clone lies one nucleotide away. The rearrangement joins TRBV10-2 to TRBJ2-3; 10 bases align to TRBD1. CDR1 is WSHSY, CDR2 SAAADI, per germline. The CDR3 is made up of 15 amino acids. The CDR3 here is CACRKGQGNTDTQYF. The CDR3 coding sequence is TGCGCCTGCAGGAAGGGACAGGGGAACACAGATACGCAGTATTTT.

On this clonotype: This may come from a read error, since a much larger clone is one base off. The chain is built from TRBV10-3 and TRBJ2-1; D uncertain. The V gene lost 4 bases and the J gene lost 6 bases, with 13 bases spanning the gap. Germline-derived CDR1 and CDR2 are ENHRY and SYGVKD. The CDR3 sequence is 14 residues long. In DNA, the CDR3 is TGTGCCATCAGTGGGGGAACTGAGAGCAATGAGCAGTTCTTC. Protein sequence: CAISGGTESNEQFF.

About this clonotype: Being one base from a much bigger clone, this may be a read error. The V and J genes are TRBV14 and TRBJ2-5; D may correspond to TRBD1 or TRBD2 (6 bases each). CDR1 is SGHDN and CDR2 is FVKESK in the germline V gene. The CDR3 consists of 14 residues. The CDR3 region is CASSHGGLRETRYF. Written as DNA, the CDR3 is TGTGCCAGCAGCCACGGGGGCTTGAGAGAGACCCGGTACTTC.